This T cell receptor (beta chain) stems from a study of T-cell reconstitution after alpha-beta-depleted transplantation in children. Trimming stripped 6 bases from V and 2 bases from J, with 12 bases between. The CDR3 has 14 amino acids. Germline values: CDR1 MNHEY, CDR2 SVGEGT. TCRbeta library preparation incorporated unique molecular identifiers. From the PCR reads, TCRdb called clonotypes with MiXCR, one entry per CDR3 protein. The sample holds fewer than 750,000 distinct CDR3 sequences, roughly 23% seen once. This chain joins TRBV6-2 or TRBV6-3 and TRBJ2-3, with D uncertain. This specimen consisted of PBMCs, mostly from graft donor cells, obtained 360 days after TCRalphabeta/CD19-depleted stem cell transplant. The clonotype comes from a boy under three years old who had a stem cell transplant for acute myeloid leukemia, so the T cells may come from the graft donor. CDR3 in amino acids: CASSRQAVTDTQYF. CDR3 in DNA: TGTGCCAGCAGCCGGCAGGCGGTCACAGATACGCAGTATTTT.